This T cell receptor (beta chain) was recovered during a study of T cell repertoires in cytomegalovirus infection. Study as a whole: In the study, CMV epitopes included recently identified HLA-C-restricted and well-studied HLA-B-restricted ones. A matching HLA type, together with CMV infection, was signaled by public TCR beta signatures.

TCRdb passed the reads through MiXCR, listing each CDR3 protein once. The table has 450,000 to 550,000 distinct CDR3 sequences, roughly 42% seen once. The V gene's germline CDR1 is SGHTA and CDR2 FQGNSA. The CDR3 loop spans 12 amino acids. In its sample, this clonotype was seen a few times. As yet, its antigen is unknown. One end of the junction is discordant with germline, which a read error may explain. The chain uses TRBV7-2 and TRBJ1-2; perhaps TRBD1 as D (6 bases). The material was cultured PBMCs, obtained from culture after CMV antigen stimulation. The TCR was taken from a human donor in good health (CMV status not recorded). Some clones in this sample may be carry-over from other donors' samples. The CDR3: CASSLVFPQGHF. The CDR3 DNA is TGTGCCAGCAGCTTAGTCTTTCCACAGGGACACTTC.